The rows below give T cell receptor beta chains drawn from one sample of a study of vaccination and CD4 T cells after COVID-19. Antigens of these TCRs are unknown. TCRdb used MiXCR to reprocess the PCR reads, holding one entry per CDR3 protein. The profile shows approximately 18,000 distinct CDR3 sequences, under 60% of them singletons. The sequencing input was CD4+ T cells from blood, cultured in vitro. These receptors came from a human donor who had recovered from COVID-19. Both conserved end residues are part of each CDR3.

>TRBV20-1|TRBJ2-7
CSAETGLASDEQYF
>TRBV5-4|TRBJ2-7
CASSLGGEQYF
>TRBV27|TRBJ2-7
CASTPGLAAYEQYF
>TRBV11-2|TRBJ2-3
CASSLRVRATQRVDTQYF
>TRBV7-2|TRBJ2-7
CASSFGTNTYEQYF
>TRBV2|TRBJ2-1
CASSEWSGGGNEQFF
>TRBV7-3|TRBJ2-5
CASSRDGQGWETQYF
>TRBV20-1|TRBJ2-3
CSAGQGDIDTQYF
>TRBV6-1|TRBJ2-5
CASSEYIQETQYF
>TRBV15|TRBJ1-5
CATSDELKQGALNQPQHF
>TRBV28|TRBJ1-1
CASSSHSGGIVEAFF
>TRBV7-9|TRBJ2-3
CASSSAYGGRAEDTQYF
>TRBV6-1|TRBJ1-2
CASSERSNYGYTF
>TRBV12-3/TRBV12-4|TRBJ1-2
CASSEGGGNGYTF
>TRBV7-2|TRBJ1-6
CASSRGVGNSPLHF
>TRBV27|TRBJ1-5
CASSWGQIVVLDSNQPQHF
>TRBV7-3|TRBJ2-3
CASSLTGLTDTQYF
>TRBV28|TRBJ1-2
CASSFRRWNYTF
>TRBV28|TRBJ2-5
CASSGQGKTEETQYF
>TRBV5-4|TRBJ1-2
CASSFGNRIYGYTF
>TRBV20-1|TRBJ2-2
CSARGNPGGSTGELFF
>TRBV7-8|TRBJ2-7
CASSITYEQYF
>TRBV2|TRBJ1-2
CASRGQFEYGYTF
>TRBV7-3|TRBJ2-3
CASSYQPTDTQYF
>TRBV6-1|TRBJ1-5
CASSVERRQPQHF
>TRBV7-9|TRBJ2-5
CASSLGSRTFQETQYF
>TRBV19|TRBJ1-2
CASTTLQGANYGYTF
>TRBV20-1|TRBJ2-5
CSARDPLNWETQYF
>TRBV27|TRBJ2-6
CASSFNRAPGANVLTF
>TRBV15|TRBJ1-5
CATSRPYSNQPQHF
>TRBV6-1|TRBJ2-1
CASKLTGTGANEQFF
>TRBV19|TRBJ2-3
CASRPGGTGSDTQYF
>TRBV20-1|TRBJ1-2
CSARQGESGYTF
>TRBV20-1|TRBJ2-5
CSANSGLAGETQYF
>TRBV20-1|TRBJ2-1
CSILSGRLYNEQFF
>TRBV7-6|TRBJ2-5
CASSPLEETQYF
>TRBV27|TRBJ1-1
CASTQTGQGNTEAFF
>TRBV9|TRBJ2-5
CASSPREGRGTQYF
>TRBV20-1|TRBJ1-1
CSAPPPWGGTEAFF
>TRBV12-3/TRBV12-4|TRBJ2-7
CASSLPSGPSYEQYF
>TRBV6-1|TRBJ1-1
CASSHPGDTEAFF
>TRBV7-9|TRBJ1-1
CASKEASGTEAFF
>TRBV12-3/TRBV12-4|TRBJ1-2
CASSFRGPSGGYTF
>TRBV20-1|TRBJ1-4
CSAVRGLGDEKLFF
>TRBV29-1|TRBJ1-1
CSVLLGIGTEAFF
>TRBV19|TRBJ1-1
CASNSPLGQVMNTEAFF
>TRBV20-1|TRBJ1-4
CSAIPGTGAPNEKLFF
>TRBV11-2|TRBJ1-2
CASSSFRLYGYTF
>TRBV7-2|TRBJ1-3
CASSLELRRAICF
>TRBV7-9|TRBJ2-3
CASSPQGEEDTQYF
>TRBV4-2|TRBJ2-1
CASSQNGVAGYNEQFF
>TRBV12-3/TRBV12-4|TRBJ2-7
CASSFGGVYEQYF
>TRBV12-3/TRBV12-4|TRBJ1-6
CASSRQGRNSPLHF